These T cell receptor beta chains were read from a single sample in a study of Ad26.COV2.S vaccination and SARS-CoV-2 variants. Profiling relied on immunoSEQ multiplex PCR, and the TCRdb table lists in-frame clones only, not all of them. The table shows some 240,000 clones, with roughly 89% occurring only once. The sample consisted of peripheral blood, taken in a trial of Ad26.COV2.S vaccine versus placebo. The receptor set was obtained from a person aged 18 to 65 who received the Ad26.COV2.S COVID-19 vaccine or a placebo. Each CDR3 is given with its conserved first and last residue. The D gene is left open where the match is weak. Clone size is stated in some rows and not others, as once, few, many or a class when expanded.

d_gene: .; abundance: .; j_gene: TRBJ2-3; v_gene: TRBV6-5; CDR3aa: CASTGTFSTDTQYF; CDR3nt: TGTGCCAGCACCGGGACCTTCTCCACAGATACGCAGTATTTT
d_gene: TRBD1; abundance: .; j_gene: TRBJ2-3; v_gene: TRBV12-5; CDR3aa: CASGPDGTGGDTQYF; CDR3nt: TGTGCTAGTGGTCCGGACGGGACAGGGGGAGATACGCAGTATTTT
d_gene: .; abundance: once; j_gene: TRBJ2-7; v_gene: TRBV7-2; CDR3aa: CASSLEQLHEQYF; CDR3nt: TGTGCCAGCAGCTTAGAACAGCTTCACGAGCAGTACTTC
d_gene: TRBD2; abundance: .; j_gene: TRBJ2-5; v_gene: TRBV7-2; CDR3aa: CASSPKGGTSGSRETQYF; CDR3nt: TGTGCCAGCAGCCCTAAGGGCGGGACTAGCGGGAGTCGGGAGACCCAGTACTTC
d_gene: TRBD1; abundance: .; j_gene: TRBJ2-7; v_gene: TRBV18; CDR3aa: CASSGTGLSEQYF; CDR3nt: TGTGCCAGCTCTGGGACAGGGCTTTCCGAGCAGTACTTC
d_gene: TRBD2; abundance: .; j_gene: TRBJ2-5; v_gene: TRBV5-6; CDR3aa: CASSLKSTSGGKETQYF; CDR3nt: TGTGCCAGCAGCTTGAAGTCGACTAGCGGGGGGAAAGAGACCCAGTACTTC
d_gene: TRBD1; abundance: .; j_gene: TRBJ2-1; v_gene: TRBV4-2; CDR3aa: CASSRGVLRTGDYEQFF; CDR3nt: TGTGCCAGCAGCCGAGGGGTCTTACGGACAGGGGACTATGAGCAGTTCTTC
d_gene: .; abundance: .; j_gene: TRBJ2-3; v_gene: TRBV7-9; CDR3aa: CASSPKGERTDTQYF; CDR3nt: TGTGCCAGCAGCCCCAAGGGGGAGCGCACAGATACGCAGTATTTT
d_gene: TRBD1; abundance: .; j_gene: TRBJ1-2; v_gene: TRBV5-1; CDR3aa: CASSFNTGENGYTF; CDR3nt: TGCGCCAGCAGCTTTAATACAGGGGAGAATGGCTACACCTTC
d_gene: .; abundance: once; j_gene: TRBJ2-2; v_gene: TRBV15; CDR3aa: CATSRDWLQALSGELFF; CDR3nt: TGTGCCACCAGCAGAGATTGGTTACAGGCTCTCTCCGGGGAGCTGTTTTTT